The sequence of this T cell receptor beta chain was determined in a study of T cells after yellow fever vaccination. Each CDR3 protein gets one entry after TCRdb re-called the 5' RACE reads with MiXCR. The sample includes 550,000 or so distinct CDR3 sequences, roughly 21% of them seen just once. This clonotype has more than one count but fewer than ten. This TCR derives from a man aged 25 to 40 who received the YFV17D yellow fever vaccine. Sequenced here: PBMCs, sampled 15 days after the yellow fever booster vaccination.

CDR3 amino acids: CASSPRRSSDTQYF. CDR3 nucleotide sequence: TGTGCCAGCAGCCCGAGAAGGAGCTCAGATACGCAGTATTTT. V and J are TRBV11-2 and TRBJ2-3; D unresolved. This CDR3 comprises 14 residues. Germline CDR1 and CDR2: SGHAT and FQNNGV. V gave up 5 bases and J gave up 4 bases, with 13 bases separating them.